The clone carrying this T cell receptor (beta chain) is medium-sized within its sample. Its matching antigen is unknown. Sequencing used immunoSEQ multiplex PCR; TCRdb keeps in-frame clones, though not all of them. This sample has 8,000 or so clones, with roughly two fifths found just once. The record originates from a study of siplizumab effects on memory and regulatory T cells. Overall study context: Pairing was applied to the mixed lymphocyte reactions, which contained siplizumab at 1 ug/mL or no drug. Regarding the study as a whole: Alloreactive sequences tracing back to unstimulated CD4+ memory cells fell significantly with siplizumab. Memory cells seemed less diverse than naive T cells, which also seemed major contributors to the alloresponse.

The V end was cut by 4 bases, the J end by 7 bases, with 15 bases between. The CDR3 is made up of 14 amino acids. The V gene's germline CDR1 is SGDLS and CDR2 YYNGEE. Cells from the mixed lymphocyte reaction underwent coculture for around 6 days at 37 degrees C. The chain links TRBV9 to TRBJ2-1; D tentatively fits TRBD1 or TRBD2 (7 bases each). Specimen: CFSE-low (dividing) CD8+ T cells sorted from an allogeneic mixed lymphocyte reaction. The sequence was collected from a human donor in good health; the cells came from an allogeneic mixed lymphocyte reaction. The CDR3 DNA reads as TGTGCCAGCAGCCCAGGGGGGGGATGGAATGAGCAGTTCTTC. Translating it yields CASSPGGGWNEQFF.